The rows below give T cell receptor beta chains drawn from one sample of a study of T cells after yellow fever vaccination. TCRdb itself ran the 5' RACE reads through MiXCR, one entry per CDR3 protein. This repertoire shows 95,000 to 150,000 distinct CDR3 sequences, more than 7.5% found once; its top ten account for 40%. Sequenced material: CD8+ T cells sorted from PBMCs, taken on the day of the yellow fever booster vaccination. The receptors come from a man between 18 and 29 years old who received the YFV17D yellow fever vaccine. Both conserved end residues are part of each CDR3. A D gene is named only where the DNA matches it firmly. Some rows have no size entry. The others give once, few or many, or a class for an expanded clone.

j_gene	abundance	v_gene	d_gene	CDR3nt	CDR3aa
TRBJ2-6	few	TRBV5-1	NA	TGCGCCAGCAGATTGAGGTCCGGGGCCAACGTCCTGACTTTC	CASRLRSGANVLTF
TRBJ1-3	few	TRBV11-2	NA	TGTGCCAGCAGCTTAGGACAGAGCTCTGGAAACACCATATATTTT	CASSLGQSSGNTIYF
TRBJ1-2	NA	TRBV29-1	TRBD1	TGCAGCGTTGAAACAGGGGTAAATAATGGCTACACCTTC	CSVETGVNNGYTF
TRBJ1-5	NA	TRBV7-9	TRBD1	TGTGCCAGCAGCCAGGGACAGGGTAATCAGCCCCAGCATTTT	CASSQGQGNQPQHF
TRBJ1-1	few	TRBV29-1	NA	TGCAGCGTCGCCGGGACAAAGAACACTGAAGCTTTCTTT	CSVAGTKNTEAFF
TRBJ1-2	few	TRBV12-3/TRBV12-4	NA	TGTGCCAGCTCGGACAGAACACTATCGAACTATGGCTACACCTTC	CASSDRTLSNYGYTF
TRBJ2-3	few	TRBV7-3	NA	TGTGCCAGCAGCTTAACAGGTCTGGACCGCACAGATACGCAGTATTTT	CASSLTGLDRTDTQYF
TRBJ2-3	few	TRBV2	NA	TGTGCCAGCAGGAGTCCGGGGGTGCCGACAGATACGCAGTATTTT	CASRSPGVPTDTQYF
TRBJ2-1	few	TRBV5-1	NA	TGCGCCAGCAGCCAAACATGGGGGGATGAGCAGTTCTTC	CASSQTWGDEQFF
TRBJ1-1	NA	TRBV30	NA	TGTGCCTACCTGGGCAGGGGATGGGACACTGAAGCTTTCTTT	CAYLGRGWDTEAFF
TRBJ2-2	NA	TRBV29-1	NA	TGCAGCGGGACGCAGGGGCTATCGAACACCGGGGAGCTGTTTTTT	CSGTQGLSNTGELFF
TRBJ2-7	NA	TRBV14	NA	TGTGCCAGCAGCCAATCAAGACGCGAGCAGTACTTC	CASSQSRREQYF
TRBJ2-1	few	TRBV11-2	TRBD2	TGTGCCAGCAGCTTAGGGGGGCCGGGACTAGCACTCAGTGAGCAGTTCTTC	CASSLGGPGLALSEQFF
TRBJ2-1	many	TRBV12-3/TRBV12-4	NA	TGTGCCAGCAGTTTCAGCAGTAACAATGAGCAGTTCTTC	CASSFSSNNEQFF
TRBJ1-6	NA	TRBV3-1	NA	TGTGCCAGCAGCCAAGAATTTTCGAGTAAGGCGGCCTTCGACGATTCACCCCTCCACTTT	CASSQEFSSKAAFDDSPLHF
TRBJ2-1	NA	TRBV5-4	NA	TGTGCCAGCAGTATTGAGGGGGGTTTGTCCTACAATGAGCAGTTCTTC	CASSIEGGLSYNEQFF
TRBJ2-1	NA	TRBV4-2	NA	TGTGCCAGCAGCCACTCGGGATACAATGAGCAGTTCTTC	CASSHSGYNEQFF
TRBJ2-2	few	TRBV7-8	NA	TGTGCCAGCAGTCGAAAACCGGACACCGGGGAGCTGTTTTTT	CASSRKPDTGELFF
TRBJ2-3	few	TRBV12-3/TRBV12-4	TRBD1	TGTGCCAGCAGGACCGGACAGGGGTGGCACAATACGCAGTATTTT	CASRTGQGWHNTQYF
TRBJ1-1	few	TRBV12-3/TRBV12-4	NA	TGTGCCAGCAGTCACATGGCTGGCAGATCGAACACTGAAGCTTTCTTT	CASSHMAGRSNTEAFF
TRBJ2-5	NA	TRBV7-2	NA	TGTGCCAGCAGCTTAGCAGAGGCGAGGGAGACCCAGTACTTC	CASSLAEARETQYF
TRBJ1-2	few	TRBV7-8	TRBD1	TGTGCCAGCAGCTTACACAGGGGTTTGAGGGATGGCTACACCTTC	CASSLHRGLRDGYTF
TRBJ1-5	many	TRBV15	NA	TGTGCCACCAGCAGAGTTCCCCCGGGGCCCCATCAGCCCCAGCATTTT	CATSRVPPGPHQPQHF
TRBJ2-4	many	TRBV20-1	NA	TGCAGTGCTAGTCCGGGGGCGGCAAACATTCAGTACTTC	CSASPGAANIQYF
TRBJ2-1	many	TRBV7-3	NA	TGTGCCAGCAGCTTAGGCCCCAGCTCCTACAATGAGCAGTTCTTC	CASSLGPSSYNEQFF
TRBJ2-7	few	TRBV2	TRBD2	TGTGCCAGCACCTGGAGGACTAGCTATGGCGAGCAGTACTTC	CASTWRTSYGEQYF
TRBJ2-2	NA	TRBV5-1	NA	TGCGCCAGCAGCTTCAGGGAAGGAGGCACCGGGGAGCTGTTTTTT	CASSFREGGTGELFF
TRBJ2-5	few	TRBV27	NA	TGTGCCAGCAGTCCCCGGGCCGGAGGGGTCCAAGAGACCCAGTACTTC	CASSPRAGGVQETQYF
TRBJ1-3	NA	TRBV29-1	TRBD1	TGCAGCGTCTGGACAGGGACCATTCGAAACACCATATATTTT	CSVWTGTIRNTIYF
TRBJ2-1	NA	TRBV5-8	TRBD1	TGTGCCAGCAGCGATCCGGGACAGGGGGCATCGTACTCCTACAATGAGCAGTTCTTC	CASSDPGQGASYSYNEQFF
TRBJ2-1	few	TRBV11-2	NA	TGTGCCAGCAGCTTAGATAGGCCGCCCTCCTACAATGAGCAGTTCTTC	CASSLDRPPSYNEQFF
TRBJ1-1	NA	TRBV4-3	TRBD1	TGCGCCAGCAGCCAACTGGACAGGGCAGTGGAAGCTTTCTTT	CASSQLDRAVEAFF